This TCR gamma chain was captured by sequencing in a study of Vδ1+ human thymocytes. Study-wide results and caveats: Thymic TRG and TRD repertoires appeared highly polyclonal, with Gaussian CDR3 length distributions. Around a fifth of thymic delta-chain sequences were Vdelta2, with few Vdelta3, unlike blood Vdelta1+ controls.

Sequences come from RNA converted to cDNA by reverse transcription. Pooled V-gene forward primers with one constant-region reverse primer generated the CDR3 amplicons by multiplex PCR. TCRdb processed the multiplex PCR reads again with the CATT caller. The sample includes tens of thousands of gamma-chain clones, around 20% of them seen just once. Thymocytes were sorted as CD3+ TCRVdelta1+ TCRVdelta2- after alphabeta T cell depletion. Purity of the sorted Vdelta1+ thymocytes ranged from 98% to 99.6%. Unmatched junction bases numbered 6, after V lost 3 bases and J lost 4 bases. The CDR3 runs to 13 residues. Germline values: CDR1 EGSNGY, CDR2 YDSYNSKV. About this clone itself: Its antigen is unknown. A read error is possible here, since a much larger clone lies one base away.

The chain uses TRGV2 and TRGJ1 or TRGJ2. The sequencing input was Vdelta1+ gamma-delta thymocytes from the thymus. Sample subset: FACS-sorted CD3+ TCRalphabeta- TCRVdelta1+ TCRVdelta2- thymocytes. The sequence was obtained from a girl under three years old who had congenital heart surgery. CDR3 amino acids: CATWDSHYYKKLF. CDR3 DNA sequence: TGTGCCACCTGGGACAGCCACTATTATAAGAAACTCTTT.